The 27 T cell receptor beta chains in this list originate from one sample, sequenced in a study of shared clonotypes between healthy human individuals. Method: immunoSEQ multiplex PCR; TCRdb's copy keeps in-frame clones and lacks some. The sample has millions of clones, 95% seen once. The sequenced sample was naive CD4+ T cells sorted from blood. Described subset: CD45RA+ positively selected. These receptors all come from a man younger than 35 in good health.

With regard to this clone: Other DNA sequences in the same sample also yield this CDR3. This chain joins TRBV5-1 and TRBJ1-1; 11 bases match TRBD1. The ends lost 4 bases at V and 5 bases at J; junction bases unmatched: 4. The germline V gene encodes CDR1 SGHRS and CDR2 YFSETQ. The CDR3 length is 14 residues. The CDR3 bases are TGCGCCAGCAGCCTGGGACAGGGGGGAACTGAAGCTTTCTTT. The encoded protein is CASSLGQGGTEAFF.

The J gene is TRBJ1-5, the V gene TRBV2, with 10 bases fitting TRBD1. This CDR3 has 15 residues. Germline-derived CDR1 and CDR2 are SNHLY and FYNNEI. The ends lost 4 bases at V and 6 bases at J; junction bases unmatched: 6. CDR3 DNA: TGTGCCAGCAGTGGGGACAGGGGATGGGGTCAGCCCCAGCATTTT. It encodes CASSGDRGWGQPQHF.

V and J are TRBV10-1 and TRBJ2-5, with 14 positions matching TRBD2. The trim removed 4 bases at V and 10 bases at J, leaving 11 bases unmatched. The CDR3 extends over 16 amino acids. CDR1 and CDR2 (germline): WNHNN, SYGVQD (reference sequence). CDR3 bases: TGCGCCAGCAGTGCCGGACTAGCGGGGGGCTTTTCGGACCAGTACTTC. Its protein is CASSAGLAGGFSDQYF.

This CDR3 is CASSPTVRGNTIYF. CDR3 DNA sequence: TGTGCCAGCAGCCCCACCGTTAGAGGAAACACCATATATTTT. The chain has TRBV6-5 and TRBJ1-3; D gene uncertain. The CDR3 spans 14 residues. Trimming cost V 6 bases and J 4 bases, with 13 bases left between them. CDR1 is MNHEY and CDR2 is SVGAGI in the germline V gene.

Here the CDR3 DNA reads TGTGCCAGCAGTTTAATCCAGGGAGACTATGGCTACACCTTC. It translates to CASSLIQGDYGYTF. The chain joins TRBV28 to TRBJ1-2, with D possibly TRBD1 on 5 matching bases. There are 14 residues in the CDR3. Germline V gene data show CDR1 as MDHEN and CDR2 as SYDVKM. Trimming removed 2 bases at V and 3 bases at J, with 10 bases between.

The chain employs TRBV7-2 and TRBJ2-1; 8 positions agree with TRBD1. The CDR3 spans 15 residues. Germline lookup yields CDR1 SGHTA and CDR2 FQGNSA. The V gene end was trimmed by 5 bases and the J gene end by 3 bases; junction bases not matched to a gene: 6. The CDR3 bases are TGTGCCAGCAGCCGAGACAGGGGAAACTACAATGAGCAGTTCTTC. This gives the protein CASSRDRGNYNEQFF.

This clone was found once. The chain recombines TRBV5-1 with TRBJ2-5; no firm D call. Trimming removed 2 bases from V and 0 bases from J, with 8 bases in between. The CDR3 is made up of 14 amino acids. Germline CDR1 SGHRS, CDR2 YFSETQ. The DNA of the CDR3 is TGCGCCAGCAGCTTACAGAAGTACCAAGAGACCCAGTACTTC. It specifies CASSLQKYQETQYF.

The rearrangement links TRBV7-9 to TRBJ1-5; D may be TRBD1 (5 bases). Germline assignment: CDR1 SEHNR and CDR2 FQNEAQ (reference sequence). V gave up 3 bases and J gave up 5 bases, with 14 bases separating them. The CDR3 has 15 residues. The CDR3 is CASSFAGGRDQPQHF. The CDR3 coding sequence is TGTGCCAGCAGCTTTGCCGGGGGACGTGATCAGCCCCAGCATTTT.

In this sample, this clone turned up many times. V gene TRBV7-9 combines with J gene TRBJ1-1; no firm D call. Trimming cost V 1 base and J 4 bases, with 7 bases left between them. Per the germline V gene, CDR1 is SEHNR and CDR2 is FQNEAQ (reference sequence). This CDR3 is built from 13 residues. CDR3: CASSLEFSTEAFF. The CDR3 nucleotides read TGTGCCAGCAGCTTAGAGTTTTCCACTGAAGCTTTCTTT.

The table lists this clone with a count of one. The chain has TRBV29-1 and TRBJ2-6; D is unclear. Between the trimmed V and J ends, which lost 6 bases and 1 base, there was a span of 7 bases. This CDR3 spans 13 amino acids. CDR1 SQVTM and CDR2 ANQGSEA come from the germline V gene. This chain's CDR3 is CSVSLSGANVLTF. The CDR3 DNA sequence: TGCAGCGTGTCTCTATCTGGGGCCAACGTCCTGACTTTC. The full variable domain, completed using reference TRBV29-1 and TRBJ2-6, is SAVISQKPSRDICQRGTSLTIQCQVDSQVTMMFWYRQQPGQSLTLIATANQGSEATYESGFVIDKFPISRPNLTFSTLTVSNMSPEDSSIYLCSVSLSGANVLTFGAGSRLTVL.

The V and J genes are TRBV7-9 and TRBJ2-7; possibly TRBD1 or TRBD2 for D (5 bases each). The V and J ends lost 5 bases and 6 bases respectively, with 17 bases between them. The CDR3 is 14 amino acids. Per the germline V gene, CDR1 is SEHNR and CDR2 is FQNEAQ (reference sequence). The chain's CDR3 is CASSVVPGTFEQYF. In nucleotides, the CDR3 is TGTGCCAGCAGCGTAGTGCCGGGGACCTTCGAGCAGTACTTC. The whole variable domain, remainder taken from reference TRBV7-9 and TRBJ2-7, is DTGVSQNPRHKITKRGQNVTFRCDPISEHNRLYWYRQTLGQGPEFLTYFQNEAQLEKSRLLSDRFSAERPKGSFSTLEIQRTEQGDSAMYLCASSVVPGTFEQYFGPGTRLTVT.

V usage is TRBV2 and J usage is TRBJ2-2; D might be TRBD1 (6 bases). Looked up from germline, CDR1 is SNHLY and CDR2 is FYNNEI. V was pared by 4 bases and J by 7 bases, with 13 bases between. This CDR3 contains 14 residues. For the CDR3, the DNA is TGTGCCAGCAGTGCCATCCAGGGGTTCGGGGAGCTGTTTTTT. It codes for CASSAIQGFGELFF.

V gene TRBV7-2 combines with J gene TRBJ2-4, with D unresolved. The CDR3 is 16 residues long. Germline CDR1 is SGHTA and CDR2 is FQGNSA. The V gene lost 1 base and the J gene lost 0 bases, with 10 bases spanning the gap. CDR3 DNA sequence: TGTGCCAGCAGCTTAGATCACGTTCTAGCCAAAAACATTCAGTACTTC. Its protein is CASSLDHVLAKNIQYF.

In regard to this clone: The same CDR3 is also encoded by other DNA sequences in this sample. V is TRBV18 and J is TRBJ2-5; either TRBD1 or TRBD2 may fit D (5 bases each). Per the germline V gene, CDR1 is KGHSH and CDR2 is LQKENI. V lost 5 bases, J lost 1 base, and 8 bases lay in between. The CDR3 runs to 13 residues. This chain's CDR3 is CASSTGTQETQYF. CDR3 DNA: TGTGCCAGCTCAACCGGGACCCAAGAGACCCAGTACTTC.

The gene calls are TRBV30 and TRBJ2-7; 11 positions match TRBD2. The J segment lost 4 bases and the V segment lost 5 bases, leaving 7 bases of the junction unmatched. Germline CDR1 reads GTSNPN; CDR2 reads SVGIG (reference sequence). The CDR3 length is 14 residues. The CDR3 region has the DNA TGTGCCTGGGCAAGGACTAGCGGGTTGTACGAGCAGTACTTC. This translates into CAWARTSGLYEQYF.

This chain uses TRBV5-1 with TRBJ2-7, with 8 bases that match TRBD1. The CDR3 has 13 residues. The V and J ends lost 4 bases and 5 bases, in that order; junction bases with no gene match: 5. Per the germline V gene, CDR1 is SGHRS and CDR2 is YFSETQ. The CDR3 protein is CASSPDRVDEQYF. The CDR3 DNA reads TGCGCCAGCAGCCCGGACAGGGTCGACGAGCAGTACTTC.

As to this clone: Other DNA variants within this sample encode the same CDR3. This chain connects TRBV6-6 to TRBJ2-7; D is undetermined. The CDR3 runs to 14 residues. The germline V and J ends were trimmed by 6 bases and 2 bases, with 14 bases remaining between them. Germline V gene sequence: CDR1 MNHNY, CDR2 SVGAGI (reference sequence). The CDR3 sequence: CASSPAGGTYEQYF. CDR3 DNA: TGTGCCAGCAGCCCGGCCGGCGGTACCTACGAGCAGTACTTC.

This chain links TRBV7-2 with TRBJ2-4; TRBD2 is a possible D gene (5 bases). From germline, CDR1 is SGHTA and CDR2 FQGNSA. The ends were cut back, 3 bases at V and 0 bases at J, with 12 bases in the middle. The CDR3 sequence is 16 residues long. The CDR3 loop reads CASSFGIGLAKNIQYF. The CDR3 DNA reads TGTGCCAGCAGCTTTGGAATAGGACTAGCCAAAAACATTCAGTACTTC.

This chain joins TRBV10-2 and TRBJ2-2; D remains ambiguous. V lost 2 bases to trimming and J lost 6 bases, with 4 bases between them. Germline values: CDR1 WSHSY, CDR2 SAAADI. The CDR3 has 12 amino acids. CDR3 protein: CASSEAAGELFF. In DNA, the CDR3 is TGCGCCAGCAGTGAGGCAGCCGGGGAGCTGTTTTTT.

V is TRBV18 and J is TRBJ2-3; 8 nucleotides match TRBD2. CDR3 length equals 14 residues. Germline V CDR1 and CDR2: KGHSH, LQKENI. J lost 5 bases, V lost 4 bases, and 5 bases had no gene match. CDR3 in DNA: TGTGCCAGCTCACTCAGCGGGAGAGTAGATACGCAGTATTTT. This codes for CASSLSGRVDTQYF. Drawing the rest from reference TRBV18 and TRBJ2-3, the complete variable domain is NAGVMQNPRHLVRRRGQEARLRCSPMKGHSHVYWYRQLPEEGLKFMVYLQKENIIDESGMPKERFSAEFPKEGPSILRIQQVVRGDSAAYFCASSLSGRVDTQYFGPGTRLTVL.

V and J are TRBV21-1 and TRBJ1-4; no DNA check was done on the table's D call, TRBD1. TRBV21-1 is assigned pseudogene status. This CDR3 comprises 16 residues. The CDR3 bases are TGTGCCAGCAGCACCACCTCAGGGGGCGGGGGTGAAAAACTGTTTTTT. This gives the protein CASSTTSGGGGEKLFF.

This clone was seen only a few times. The same CDR3 is also encoded by other DNA sequences in this sample. This chain links TRBV5-1 with TRBJ2-2; D is perhaps TRBD1 (6 bases). Trimming cost V 3 bases and J 1 base, with 7 bases left between them. Germline V gene lookup returns CDR1 SGHRS and CDR2 YFSETQ. CDR3 size: 14 residues. CDR3 protein: CASSSGQNTGELFF. In DNA, the CDR3 is TGCGCCAGCAGCTCGGGACAGAACACCGGGGAGCTGTTTTTT.

The chain's CDR3 is CASSPTGLGPNEQFF. DNA for the CDR3: TGTGCCAGCTCACCCACGGGACTAGGGCCTAATGAGCAGTTCTTC. The chain combines TRBV18 with TRBJ2-1; 8 bases match TRBD2. Germline V gives CDR1 KGHSH, CDR2 LQKENI. CDR3 length equals 15 residues. V gave up 3 bases and J gave up 7 bases; unmatched junction bases: 8.

This chain links TRBV7-9 with TRBJ2-1; 8 positions agree with TRBD2. The germline gives CDR1 SEHNR, CDR2 FQNEAQ (reference sequence). The CDR3 spans 14 residues. V lost 7 bases to trimming and J lost 7 bases; unmatched junction nucleotides: 9. CDR3 nucleotides: TGTGCCAGCACAACAGCGGGGGTGGGAAATGAGCAGTTCTTC. It codes for CASTTAGVGNEQFF.

This chain links TRBV13 with TRBJ2-3; D may be TRBD1 or TRBD2 (6 bases each). V was pared by 1 base and J by 5 bases, with 13 bases between. Germline loops: CDR1 PRHDT, CDR2 FYEKMQ (reference sequence). This CDR3 region has 15 residues. Here the CDR3 reads CASSLVGGREDTQYF. In DNA form, the CDR3 reads TGTGCCAGCAGCTTAGTGGGGGGCAGAGAAGATACGCAGTATTTT.

This clone was found many times. Other nucleotide sequences in the sample specify the same CDR3. The chain carries TRBV4-3 and TRBJ1-2; D remains ambiguous. CDR3 length: 14 residues. Between the trimmed V and J ends, which lost 0 bases and 4 bases, there was a span of 9 bases. The germline CDR1 and CDR2 sequences are LGHNA and YSLEER. The CDR3 bases are TGCGCCAGCAGCCAAGATAGGCCGGCCTATGGCTACACCTTC. Translation gives CASSQDRPAYGYTF.

The V call is TRBV7-2, the J call TRBJ2-7; 7 positions agree with TRBD2. In germline, CDR1 is SGHTA, CDR2 FQGNSA. V lost 5 bases and J lost 2; bases outside the gene matches: 6. The CDR3 spans 14 residues. The CDR3 coding sequence is TGTGCCAGCAGCCCCGGGACTAAGGCCTACGAGCAGTACTTC. Translation: CASSPGTKAYEQYF.